This record looks at one T cell receptor (beta chain) sequence and its context. The record originates from a study of T cell changes during pregnancy in multiple sclerosis. Produced via immunoSEQ multiplex PCR; TCRdb's table is partial and in-frame only. The table has about 24,000 clones, 86% seen once. The CDR3 sequence is 15 residues long. Per germline, CDR1 SEHNR and CDR2 FQNEAQ (reference sequence). V lost 2 bases and J 5 bases, leaving 14 bases between the germline ends. The V and J genes are TRBV7-9 and TRBJ2-3; the D gene is possibly TRBD2 (6 bases). The source material was CD8+ T cells from peripheral blood mononuclear cells, sampled in the first trimester of pregnancy. This TCR derives from a female donor in good health, enrolled as a control in a pregnancy study. The CDR3 DNA sequence: TGTGCCAGCAGCTTATCGGGGGTCGGGGGAGATACGCAGTATTTT. Translation: CASSLSGVGGDTQYF.